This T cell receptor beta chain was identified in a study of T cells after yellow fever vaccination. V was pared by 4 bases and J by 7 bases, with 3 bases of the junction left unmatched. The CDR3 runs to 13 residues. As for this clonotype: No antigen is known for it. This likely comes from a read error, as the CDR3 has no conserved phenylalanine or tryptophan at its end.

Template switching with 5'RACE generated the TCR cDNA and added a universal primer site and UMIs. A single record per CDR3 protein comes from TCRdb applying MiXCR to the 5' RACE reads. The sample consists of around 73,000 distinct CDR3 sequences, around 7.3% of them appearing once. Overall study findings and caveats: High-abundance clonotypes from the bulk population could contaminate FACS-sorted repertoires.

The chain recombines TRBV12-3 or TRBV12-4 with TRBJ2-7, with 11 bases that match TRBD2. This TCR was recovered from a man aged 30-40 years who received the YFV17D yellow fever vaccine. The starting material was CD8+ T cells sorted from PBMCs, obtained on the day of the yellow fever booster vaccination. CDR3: CASSSSGRREQYY. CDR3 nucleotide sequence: TGTGCCAGCAGTTCTAGCGGGAGGAGGGAGCAGTACTAC.